Detailed here is one T cell receptor (beta chain). The J segment lost 4 bases and the V segment lost 5 bases, leaving 19 bases of the junction unmatched. The CDR3 is 18 amino acids. Germline V gives CDR1 MNHEY, CDR2 SMNVEV (reference sequence). The data belong to a study of blood T cell repertoires in COVID-19. Clones were sequenced by immunoSEQ multiplex PCR, and TCRdb holds only the in-frame ones, with some missing. The table records roughly 250,000 clones, about 90% of them present only once. Sequencing was done on a sample of PBMCs or T cells enriched from blood (not recorded which). The genes are TRBV27 and TRBJ2-7, with 8 bases aligning to TRBD1. The sequence derives from a human donor in a cohort exposed to, infected with or recovered from COVID-19 (not recorded which). The donor label of this sample is uncertain. The CDR3 is CASSPLKTRQGRDYEQYF. Written as DNA, the CDR3 is TGTGCCAGCAGTCCACTTAAGACCCGACAGGGGCGGGATTACGAGCAGTACTTC.